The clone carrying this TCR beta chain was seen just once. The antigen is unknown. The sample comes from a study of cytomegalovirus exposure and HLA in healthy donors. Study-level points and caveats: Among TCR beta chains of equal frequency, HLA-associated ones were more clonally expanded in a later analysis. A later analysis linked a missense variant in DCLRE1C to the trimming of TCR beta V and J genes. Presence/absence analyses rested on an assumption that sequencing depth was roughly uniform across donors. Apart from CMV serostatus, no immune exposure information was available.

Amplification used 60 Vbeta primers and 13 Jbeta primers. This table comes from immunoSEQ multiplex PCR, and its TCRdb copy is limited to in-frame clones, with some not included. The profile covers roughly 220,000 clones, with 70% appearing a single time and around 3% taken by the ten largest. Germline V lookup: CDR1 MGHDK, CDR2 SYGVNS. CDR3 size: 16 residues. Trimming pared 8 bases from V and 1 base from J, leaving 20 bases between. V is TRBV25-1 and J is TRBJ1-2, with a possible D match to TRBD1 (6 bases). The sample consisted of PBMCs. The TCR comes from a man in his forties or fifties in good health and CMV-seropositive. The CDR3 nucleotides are TGTGCCAGCTGGGGGGGGCATAATGACTTTAACTATGGCTACACCTTC. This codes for CASWGGHNDFNYGYTF.